This T cell receptor (beta chain) was profiled in a study of blood T cell repertoires in COVID-19. Overall study: Whether acute or convalescent, the COVID-19 samples came from the United States, Italy and Spain. Sample material is recorded as cDNA or gDNA derived from T cells, B-cell-depleted T cells, or PBMCs.

The V segment lost 5 bases and the J segment 1 base; nucleotides outside the gene matches: 5. This CDR3 contains 15 residues. CDR1 MNHEY and CDR2 SVGAGI come from the germline V gene. In the study's own analysis: Using reference gene primer amplification, nucleated cell counts were estimated. The protocol was immunoSEQ multiplex PCR, while the TCRdb copy is restricted to in-frame clones and leaves out a portion. V and J calls and clone size follow that table, whereas D and trimming were derived from the DNA. Here the sample spans some 250,000 clones, about 80% being singletons. The rearrangement joins TRBV6-5 to TRBJ1-1; 9 bases match TRBD1. The sequenced material came from peripheral blood. This TCR came from an elderly woman with acute or convalescent COVID-19. In DNA, the CDR3 is TGTGCCAGCAGTATCGAGGACAGGGGGAACACTGAAGCTTTCTTT. Its translation: CASSIEDRGNTEAFF.